The TCR beta chain under discussion was sequenced for a study of T-cell reconstitution after alpha-beta-depleted transplantation in children. Unique molecular identifiers were used to barcode this TCRbeta library. A single record per CDR3 protein comes from TCRdb applying MiXCR to the PCR reads. The table lists around 450,000 distinct CDR3 sequences, around 15% of them singletons. Germline V gene data show CDR1 as DFQATT and CDR2 as SNEGSKA (reference sequence). The CDR3 has 12 residues. V shed 7 bases, J shed 5 bases, and the junction held 3 bases outside the gene matches. This clonotype was found a few times. Its target is unknown. Findings and caveats of the study: Several hundred expanded graft clones reportedly supplied alpha-beta T cells about two months after transplant.

This sequence originates from a boy under two years old who had a stem cell transplant for Wiskott-Aldrich syndrome, so the T cells may come from the graft donor. This material consisted of PBMCs, mostly from graft donor cells, taken 360 days after TCRalphabeta/CD19-depleted stem cell transplant. This rearrangement joins TRBV20-1 to TRBJ2-3; 10 bases match TRBD2. The CDR3 is CSVRTSGDTQYF. The CDR3 coding sequence is TGCAGTGTGAGGACTAGCGGAGATACGCAGTATTTT.